The 26 T cell receptor beta chains in this list originate from one sample, sequenced in a study of cytomegalovirus exposure and HLA in healthy donors. In the PCR, 60 Vbeta and 13 Jbeta primers were used. The protocol was immunoSEQ multiplex PCR, while the TCRdb copy is restricted to in-frame clones and leaves out a portion. The profile shows about 170,000 clones, around 84% of them singletons. The source material was PBMCs. The receptors come from a man aged 18 to 35 in good health and CMV-seropositive.

This chain connects TRBV5-5 to TRBJ1-5; the D gene is possibly TRBD1 (6 bases). There are 15 residues in the CDR3. Trimming shortened V by 3 bases and J by 5 bases, and 15 bases separated the two germline ends. CDR1 SGHKS and CDR2 YYEKEE come from the germline V gene (reference sequence). In DNA, the CDR3 is TGTGCCAGCAGCTCACAGGGATGGAAGGATCAGCCCCAGCATTTT. Protein product: CASSSQGWKDQPQHF.

This sequence joins TRBV6-1 and TRBJ1-1; TRBD1 matches 8 bases. Germline loops: CDR1 MNHNS, CDR2 SASEGT. J lost 3 bases, V lost 4 bases, and 7 bases had no gene match. The CDR3 runs 15 residues. The CDR3 sequence: CASSGRTGRDTEAFF. In DNA form, the CDR3 reads TGTGCCAGCAGTGGGCGGACAGGGCGGGACACTGAAGCTTTCTTT.

This chain connects TRBV5-6 to TRBJ2-2, with 11 bases that match TRBD2. This CDR3 has 16 residues. With 1 base clipped from V and 8 bases from J, the junction kept 7 bases outside the gene matches. Germline V gene lookup returns CDR1 SGHDT and CDR2 YYEEEE. The CDR3 nucleotides are TGTGCCAGCAGCTTGATGTCTAGCGGGGGGCGAGGGGAGCTGTTTTTT. Translated, it gives CASSLMSSGGRGELFF.

This sequence joins TRBV6-5 and TRBJ2-7, with a weak D call TRBD1 (6 bases). Deletions cut 0 bases from V and 0 bases from J, with 9 bases between. Germline V lookup: CDR1 MNHEY, CDR2 SVGAGI. The length of the CDR3 is 15 residues. The CDR3 DNA reads TGTGCCAGCAGTTACTCTGGACAGAGCTCCTACGAGCAGTACTTC. Encoded protein: CASSYSGQSSYEQYF.

V gene TRBV9 combines with J gene TRBJ2-2, with TRBD1 matching 8 bases. Losses at the gene ends were 0 bases for V and 4 bases for J; bases not matched to a gene: 2. The CDR3 consists of 15 residues. Germline V gene lookup returns CDR1 SGDLS and CDR2 YYNGEE. CDR3 loop: CASSVVTGGTGELFF. In DNA, the CDR3 is TGTGCCAGCAGCGTAGTAACAGGGGGCACCGGGGAGCTGTTTTTT.

This sequence joins TRBV5-4 and TRBJ1-1, with a weak D call TRBD1 (5 bases). Germline CDR1 and CDR2: SGHNT and YYREEE (reference sequence). With 4 bases removed from V and 5 bases from J, the gap between germline ends came to 18 bases. CDR3 length: 15 residues. Here the CDR3 DNA reads TGTGCCAGCAGCCCGGAAGCAGGGAGGACGACTGAAGCTTTCTTT. Its translation: CASSPEAGRTTEAFF.

V and J are TRBV9 and TRBJ2-7, with 9 bases that match TRBD1. The CDR3 has 13 amino acids. Trimming removed 3 bases from V and 6 bases from J; junction bases left unmatched: 4. CDR1 and CDR2 from the germline V gene are SGDLS and YYNGEE. Written as DNA, the CDR3 is TGTGCCAGCAGCGAAAGGACAGGGGCCGAGCAGTACTTC. It codes for CASSERTGAEQYF.

The chain has TRBV6-6 and TRBJ2-5, with a tentative D call TRBD1 (5 bases). V was cut by 0 bases and J by 4 bases, with 15 bases left in between. Germline V gene lookup returns CDR1 MNHNY and CDR2 SVGAGI (reference sequence). CDR3 length: 16 residues. CDR3 loop: CASSYSNVRVGETQYF. The CDR3 DNA reads TGTGCCAGCAGTTACTCGAACGTCAGGGTAGGAGAGACCCAGTACTTC.

This clone was observed once. V is TRBV5-4 and J is TRBJ2-7, with 7 bases identical to TRBD1. The V gene end was trimmed by 5 bases and the J gene end by 2 bases; junction bases not matched to a gene: 10. This CDR3 contains 15 residues. From germline, CDR1 is SGHNT and CDR2 YYREEE (reference sequence). In DNA form, the CDR3 reads TGTGCCAGCAGTTCCGATATTACAGGGGCCTACGAGCAGTACTTC. Translating it yields CASSSDITGAYEQYF.

V usage is TRBV11-3 and J usage is TRBJ2-1; 10 positions agree with TRBD1. From germline, CDR1 is SGHNT and CDR2 YENEEA. The CDR3 extends over 17 amino acids. With 5 bases clipped from V and 0 bases from J, the junction kept 7 bases outside the gene matches. CDR3 nucleotide sequence: TGTGCCAGCAGCCCCGGGACAGGGGCGAGCTCCTACAATGAGCAGTTCTTC. Its translation is CASSPGTGASSYNEQFF.

This sequence joins TRBV6-5 and TRBJ1-6, with a tentative D call TRBD1 (6 bases). The germline CDR1 and CDR2 sequences are MNHEY and SVGAGI. Trimming removed 5 bases from V and 7 bases from J, with 12 bases in between. CDR3 length: 14 amino acids. The CDR3 region is CASSPDRLNSPLHF. In DNA, the CDR3 is TGTGCCAGCAGTCCTGACAGGTTAAATTCACCCCTCCACTTT.

This clone was seen once. The rearrangement links TRBV7-2 to TRBJ2-1; TRBD2 agrees at 15 bases. The germline V gene encodes CDR1 SGHTA and CDR2 FQGNSA. This CDR3 has 17 residues. J was trimmed by 9 bases and V by 3 bases; bases with no gene match: 9. The CDR3 loop is CASSFRTSGGAQGEQFF. The CDR3 DNA reads as TGTGCCAGCAGCTTCCGGACTAGCGGGGGGGCTCAGGGTGAGCAGTTCTTC.

This sequence joins TRBV15 and TRBJ2-3; 8 nucleotides line up with TRBD1. The ends lost 8 bases at V and 4 bases at J; junction bases unmatched: 8. The CDR3 extends over 14 amino acids. The germline V gene has CDR1 LNHNV and CDR2 YYDKDF (reference sequence). The CDR3, as DNA: TGTGCCACCGGGATTCTACAGGGGGCAGATACGCAGTATTTT. Translation gives CATGILQGADTQYF.

This sequence joins TRBV15 and TRBJ2-2, with TRBD1 as a possible D gene (6 bases). Trimming took 1 base from V and 7 from J, leaving 16 bases between them. The CDR3 covers 16 residues. Per the germline V gene, CDR1 is LNHNV and CDR2 is YYDKDF (reference sequence). CDR3 DNA sequence: TGTGCCACCAGCAGAGGAGGGGGACGAGTGCACGGGGAGCTGTTTTTT. It specifies CATSRGGGRVHGELFF.

The genes are TRBV9 and TRBJ1-1, with D possibly being TRBD1 (5 bases). Germline-derived CDR1 and CDR2 are SGDLS and YYNGEE. The CDR3 sequence is 14 residues long. The germline V and J ends were trimmed by 3 bases and 3 bases, with 12 bases remaining between them. Here the CDR3 reads CASSAGLWDTEAFF. The CDR3 DNA follows: TGTGCCAGCAGCGCGGGACTCTGGGACACTGAAGCTTTCTTT.

In its sample, this clone was seen a few times. The chain couples TRBV7-9 to TRBJ1-2; no reliable D call. Germline lookup yields CDR1 SEHNR and CDR2 FQNEAQ (reference sequence). The CDR3 has 18 amino acids. V was pared by 1 base and J by 3 bases, with 21 bases between. This chain's CDR3 is CASSLVGSTERFYYGYTF. CDR3 nucleotides: TGTGCCAGCAGCTTAGTAGGCTCAACAGAACGCTTCTACTATGGCTACACCTTC.

There are a few counts of this clone. The CDR3, as DNA: TGTGCCAGCACCGACAAGACTGAAGCTTTCTTT. Residues: CASTDKTEAFF. The J gene is TRBJ1-1, the V gene TRBV6-5; D gene unclear. Deletions cut 7 bases from V and 5 bases from J, with 8 bases between. Germline CDR1 reads MNHEY; CDR2 reads SVGAGI. The CDR3 loop spans 11 amino acids.

This chain joins TRBV7-9 and TRBJ2-5, with 7 nucleotides matching TRBD2. Germline V gene sequence: CDR1 SEHNR, CDR2 FQNEAQ (reference sequence). This CDR3 is built from 16 residues. Trimming took 1 base from V and 3 from J; bases not matched to a gene: 8. The CDR3 here is CASSLVGASGEETQYF. The DNA for the CDR3 is TGTGCCAGCAGCTTAGTCGGGGCTAGCGGAGAAGAGACCCAGTACTTC.

The rearrangement links TRBV5-6 to TRBJ1-2, with 10 bases lining up with TRBD1. Per germline, CDR1 SGHDT and CDR2 YYEEEE. The CDR3 extends over 16 amino acids. Trimming at V came to 5 bases and at J to 8 bases, leaving 15 bases not matched to a gene. For the CDR3, the DNA is TGTGCCAGCAGGTGGTACTCCGGGACAGGGGATGAGGGCTACACCTTC. Protein: CASRWYSGTGDEGYTF.

This clone was recorded only once. The chain joins TRBV4-2 to TRBJ1-1; D is perhaps TRBD1 (6 bases). V was trimmed by 4 bases and J by 1 base, leaving 13 bases between them. The CDR3 sequence is 15 residues long. Germline V lookup: CDR1 LGHNA, CDR2 YNFKEQ. CDR3 loop: CASSRARGRNTEAFF. In DNA form, the CDR3 reads TGTGCCAGCAGCCGAGCCAGGGGAAGGAACACTGAAGCTTTCTTT.

The V and J genes are TRBV5-4 and TRBJ2-5; a possible D gene is TRBD2 (5 bases). V shed 0 bases and J shed 5 bases, with 8 bases lying between them. Per the germline V gene, CDR1 is SGHNT and CDR2 is YYREEE (reference sequence). The CDR3 consists of 13 residues. Here the CDR3 DNA reads TGTGCCAGCAGCTTGGAGCGGTTGGAGACCCAGTACTTC. As protein: CASSLERLETQYF.

This clone was picked up one time. This chain joins TRBV7-9 and TRBJ2-5; maybe TRBD2 (6 bases). Germline-derived CDR1 and CDR2 are SEHNR and FQNEAQ (reference sequence). This CDR3 has 15 amino acids. Trimming cost V 1 base and J 1 base, with 10 bases left between them. CDR3 loop: CASSLGYGGQETQYF. The CDR3 DNA sequence: TGTGCCAGCAGCTTAGGGTACGGGGGCCAAGAGACCCAGTACTTC.

This clone was seen only a few times. V and J are TRBV19 and TRBJ1-1; 8 positions match TRBD1. V was clipped by 4 bases and J by 1 base; unmatched bases: 5. This CDR3 contains 15 residues. Germline V gene data show CDR1 as LNHDA and CDR2 as SQIVND (reference sequence). The CDR3 DNA is TGTGCCAGTAGTAATCAGGGGGCATCGAACACTGAAGCTTTCTTT. Translation gives CASSNQGASNTEAFF.

The gene calls are TRBV5-1 and TRBJ1-2; D is possibly TRBD1 (5 bases). CDR3 length: 13 amino acids. The V gene's germline CDR1 is SGHRS and CDR2 YFSETQ. V was clipped by 3 bases and J by 7 bases, with 13 bases between them. The CDR3 DNA sequence: TGCGCCAGCAGCTCTGACAGCTTAGGTGGCTACACCTTC. Translating it yields CASSSDSLGGYTF. Full variable domain (missing parts from reference TRBV5-1 and TRBJ1-2): KAGVTQTPRYLIKTRGQQVTLSCSPISGHRSVSWYQQTPGQGLQFLFEYFSETQRNKGNFPGRFSGRQFSNSRSEMNVSTLELGDSALYLCASSSDSLGGYTFGSGTRLTVV.

This rearrangement joins TRBV7-2 to TRBJ2-2, with TRBD1 matching 7 bases. Germline V gene data show CDR1 as SGHTA and CDR2 as FQGNSA. The CDR3 runs 15 residues. Trimming took 3 bases from V and 2 from J; bases not matched to a gene: 3. The CDR3 is CASSFGQANTGELFF. The DNA for the CDR3 is TGTGCCAGCAGCTTCGGACAGGCCAACACCGGGGAGCTGTTTTTT.

V is TRBV19 and J is TRBJ1-5, with D possibly being TRBD1 (6 bases). The CDR3 loop spans 16 amino acids. Germline-derived CDR1 and CDR2 are LNHDA and SQIVND (reference sequence). The V end lost 3 bases, the J end lost 3 bases, and 15 bases lay between the germline ends. CDR3 region: CASSISAQGNNQPQHF. In DNA, the CDR3 is TGTGCCAGTAGTATTTCGGCGCAGGGGAACAATCAGCCCCAGCATTTT.